This T cell receptor beta chain was recorded in a study of cytomegalovirus exposure and HLA in healthy donors. CDR1 is SGHAT and CDR2 is FQNNGV in the germline V gene. V was clipped by 5 bases and J by 1 base; unmatched bases: 5. The CDR3 consists of 14 residues. This clone was seen just once. Healthy bone marrow donors made up the donor group. The PCR was carried out with 60 Vbeta primers and 13 Jbeta primers. Study processing details: About 9.9 million shared chains were among around 80 million unique TCR beta chains counted in a later analysis. Data came from immunoSEQ multiplex PCR; TCRdb stores just in-frame clones and leaves some out. For V, J and clone size, that table is used; D and trimming come from the DNA. Among about 190,000 clones listed, around 75% were seen once.

The sequencing input was PBMCs. The V gene is TRBV11-2, the J gene TRBJ2-7, with TRBD1 matching 7 bases. This receptor was taken from a woman aged 25 to 45 in good health and CMV-seropositive. The CDR3, as DNA: TGTGCCAGCAGCCTCGACAGGGCGTCCTACGAGCAGTACTTC. Protein sequence: CASSLDRASYEQYF.